Detailed here is one TCR beta chain. No antigen is known for it. This record comes from a study of T cell responses to AZD1222 COVID-19 vaccine. Study conclusions and caveats: Samples come after the peak T cell response, not at day 14. Clonal diversity was possibly underestimated, and white British individuals and females predominated among donors. Once two AZD1222 doses were given, Spike-specific TCR breadth and depth went up.

Produced via immunoSEQ multiplex PCR; TCRdb's table is partial and in-frame only. The table records 180,000 or so clones, 85% to 95% of them present only once. V lost 5 bases, J lost 9 bases, and 6 bases stayed unmatched. The V gene's germline CDR1 is LNHDA and CDR2 SQIVND (reference sequence). The CDR3 spans 14 residues. The origin of this receptor is an adult in good health. Sequencing was performed on peripheral blood, taken on day 0 of AZD1222 vaccination. The V and J genes are TRBV19 and TRBJ1-6; TRBD1 matches 8 bases. The CDR3 DNA is TGTGCCAGTAGTTTGACAGGGGAATCTTCACCCCTCCACTTT. Its protein is CASSLTGESSPLHF.